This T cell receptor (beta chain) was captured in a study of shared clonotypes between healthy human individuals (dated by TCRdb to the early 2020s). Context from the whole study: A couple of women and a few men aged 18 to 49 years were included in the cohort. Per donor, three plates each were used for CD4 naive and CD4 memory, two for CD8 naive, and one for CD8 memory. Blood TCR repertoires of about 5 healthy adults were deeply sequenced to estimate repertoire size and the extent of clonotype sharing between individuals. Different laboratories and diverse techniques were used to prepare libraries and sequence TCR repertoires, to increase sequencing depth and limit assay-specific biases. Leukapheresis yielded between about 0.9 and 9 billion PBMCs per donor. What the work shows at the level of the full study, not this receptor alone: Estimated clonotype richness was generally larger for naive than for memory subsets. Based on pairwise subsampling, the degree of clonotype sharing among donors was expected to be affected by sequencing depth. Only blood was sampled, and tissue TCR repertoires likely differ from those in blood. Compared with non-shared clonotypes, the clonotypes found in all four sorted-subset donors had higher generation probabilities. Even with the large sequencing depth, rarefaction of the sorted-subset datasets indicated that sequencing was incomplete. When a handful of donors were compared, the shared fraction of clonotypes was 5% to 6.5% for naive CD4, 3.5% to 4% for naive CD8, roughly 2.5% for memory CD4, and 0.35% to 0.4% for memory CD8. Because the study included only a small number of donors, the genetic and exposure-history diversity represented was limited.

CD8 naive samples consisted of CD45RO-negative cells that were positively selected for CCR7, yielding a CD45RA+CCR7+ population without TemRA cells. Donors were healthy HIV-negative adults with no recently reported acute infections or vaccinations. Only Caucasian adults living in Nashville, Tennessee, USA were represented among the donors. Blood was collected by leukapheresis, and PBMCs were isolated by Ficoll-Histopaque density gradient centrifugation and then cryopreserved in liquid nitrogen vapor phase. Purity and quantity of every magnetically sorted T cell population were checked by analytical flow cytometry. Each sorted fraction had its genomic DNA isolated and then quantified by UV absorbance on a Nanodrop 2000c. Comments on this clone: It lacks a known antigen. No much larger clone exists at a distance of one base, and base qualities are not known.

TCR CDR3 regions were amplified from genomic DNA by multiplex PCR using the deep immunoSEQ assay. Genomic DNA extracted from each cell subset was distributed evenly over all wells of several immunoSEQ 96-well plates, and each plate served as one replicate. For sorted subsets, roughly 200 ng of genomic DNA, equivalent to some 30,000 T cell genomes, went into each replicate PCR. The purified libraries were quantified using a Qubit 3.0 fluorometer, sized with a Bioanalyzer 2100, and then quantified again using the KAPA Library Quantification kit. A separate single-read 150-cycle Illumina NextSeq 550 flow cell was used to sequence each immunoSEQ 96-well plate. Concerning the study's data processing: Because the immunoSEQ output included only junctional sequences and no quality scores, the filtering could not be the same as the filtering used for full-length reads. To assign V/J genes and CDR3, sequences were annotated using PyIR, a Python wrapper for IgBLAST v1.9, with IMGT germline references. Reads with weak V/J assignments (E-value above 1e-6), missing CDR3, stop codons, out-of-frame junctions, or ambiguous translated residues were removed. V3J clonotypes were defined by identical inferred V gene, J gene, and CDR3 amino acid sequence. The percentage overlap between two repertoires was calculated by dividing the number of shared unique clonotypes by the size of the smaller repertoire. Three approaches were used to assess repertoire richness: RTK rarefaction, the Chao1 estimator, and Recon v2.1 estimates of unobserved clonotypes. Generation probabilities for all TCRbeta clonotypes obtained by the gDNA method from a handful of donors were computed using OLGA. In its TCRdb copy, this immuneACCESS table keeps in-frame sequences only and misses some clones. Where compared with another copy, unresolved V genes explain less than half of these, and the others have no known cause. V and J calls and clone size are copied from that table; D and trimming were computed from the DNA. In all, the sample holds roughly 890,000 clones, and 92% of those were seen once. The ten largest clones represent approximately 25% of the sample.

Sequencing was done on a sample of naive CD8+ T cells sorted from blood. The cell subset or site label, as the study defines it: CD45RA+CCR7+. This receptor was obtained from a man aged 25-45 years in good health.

The CDR3 is CASSLGGGVQTQYF. The bases read TGTGCCAGCAGCCTCGGGGGGGGCGTGCAGACCCAGTACTTC. The chain is assembled from TRBV27 and TRBJ2-5; 8 central bases correspond to TRBD2. Spanning cysteine to phenylalanine, the CDR3 consists of 14 amino acids. The entry retains the CDR3 DNA only, 42 bases that are in frame from base 1. CDR1 is given as MNHEY and CDR2 as SMNVEV, both from the germline V gene (reference sequence). V loses 6 bases at its end and J loses 6 bases; junction bases beyond the gene matches: 9.